This passage covers 9 T cell receptor beta chains from one sample sequenced in a study of blood T cell repertoires in COVID-19. Measured with immunoSEQ multiplex PCR; TCRdb has only the in-frame clones, and not every one. This sample has about 92,000 clones; less than 85% occur once, and the top ten carry about 8.1%. Sequencing was performed on peripheral blood. These receptor sequences come from a man aged 50-60 years who had recovered from COVID-19.

The CDR3 sequence: CASQLFSGRNTGELFF. As DNA, the CDR3 is TGTGCCAGCCAGCTTTTTAGCGGGAGGAACACCGGGGAGCTGTTTTTT. The chain uses TRBV7-2 and TRBJ2-2; 9 positions match TRBD2. Looked up from germline, CDR1 is SGHTA and CDR2 is FQGNSA. The CDR3 is made up of 16 amino acids. V gave up 8 bases and J gave up 1 base; unmatched junction bases: 8.

The chain combines TRBV4-1 with TRBJ2-1; weak D call: TRBD1 (6 bases). Trimming took off 4 bases at V and 10 bases at J, with 20 bases between the two ends. CDR1 and CDR2 (germline): MGHRA, YSYEKL. The length of the CDR3 is 15 residues. The CDR3 region has the DNA TGCGCCAGCAGCCCCCCGGCGCGAGGGGGATCCGAGCAGTTCTTC. This gives the protein CASSPPARGGSEQFF.

This chain links TRBV7-8 with TRBJ2-7; possibly TRBD2 for D (6 bases). This CDR3 has 17 amino acids. The ends were cut back, 2 bases at V and 2 bases at J, with 19 bases in the middle. Germline values: CDR1 SGHVS, CDR2 FQNEAQ. CDR3 DNA sequence: TGTGCCAGCAGCTTAAGGTGGGCGGAGGGTATTGCCTACGAGCAGTACTTC. Its translation: CASSLRWAEGIAYEQYF.

The rearrangement joins TRBV5-1 to TRBJ2-2; 11 bases are shared with TRBD2. The CDR3 has 15 amino acids. CDR1 and CDR2 from the germline V gene are SGHRS and YFSETQ. The ends lost 0 bases at V and 5 bases at J; junction bases unmatched: 0. The CDR3 protein is CASSLGLAGTGELFF. CDR3 DNA: TGCGCCAGCAGCTTGGGACTAGCGGGGACCGGGGAGCTGTTTTTT.

A few counts support this clone. The rearrangement joins TRBV30 to TRBJ2-1; no clear D. The V end lost 3 bases, the J end lost 7 bases, and 7 bases lay between the germline ends. CDR3 length equals 11 residues. Germline V lookup: CDR1 GTSNPN, CDR2 SVGIG (reference sequence). CDR3 sequence: CAWRSRNEQFF. The CDR3 DNA reads TGTGCCTGGAGGAGCCGTAATGAGCAGTTCTTC.

V is TRBV9 and J is TRBJ1-4, with a possible D match to TRBD1 (6 bases). V dropped 0 bases and J dropped 3 bases, with 9 bases sitting between them. Germline V gene sequence: CDR1 SGDLS, CDR2 YYNGEE. CDR3 length equals 15 residues. CDR3 sequence reads: CASSVDQGPNEKLFF. DNA of the CDR3: TGTGCCAGCAGCGTAGATCAGGGGCCTAATGAAAAACTGTTTTTT.

This clone was observed a single time. The rearrangement links TRBV10-1 to TRBJ1-5; unclear D gene. The CDR3 has 15 amino acids. Trimming took off 7 bases at V and 7 bases at J, with 20 bases between the two ends. CDR1 and CDR2 from the germline V gene are WNHNN and SYGVQD (reference sequence). CDR3 in amino acids: CASNPPGWMMQPQHF. Written as DNA, the CDR3 is TGCGCCAGCAACCCCCCCGGGTGGATGATGCAGCCCCAGCATTTT.

The chain has TRBV7-2 and TRBJ2-7; D not certain. This CDR3 comprises 14 residues. The germline V gene has CDR1 SGHTA and CDR2 FQGNSA. Trimming pared 2 bases from V and 4 bases from J, leaving 12 bases between. In DNA, the CDR3 is TGTGCCAGCAGCTTAACCAGGCCCACGTACGAGCAGTACTTC. This gives the protein CASSLTRPTYEQYF. Drawing the rest from reference TRBV7-2 and TRBJ2-7, the complete variable domain is GAGVSQSPSNKVTEKGKDVELRCDPISGHTALYWYRQSLGQGLEFLIYFQGNSAPDKSGLPSDRFSAERTGGSVSTLTIQRTQQEDSAVYLCASSLTRPTYEQYFGPGTRLTVT.

J is TRBJ2-7 and V is TRBV15; 8 nucleotides match TRBD2. Trimming at V came to 6 bases and at J to 2 bases, leaving 3 bases not matched to a gene. This CDR3 has 13 residues. Germline CDR1 and CDR2: LNHNV and YYDKDF (reference sequence). CDR3 nucleotide sequence: TGTGCCACCAGAACTAGCGGAGCCTACGAGCAGTACTTC. Translation: CATRTSGAYEQYF.